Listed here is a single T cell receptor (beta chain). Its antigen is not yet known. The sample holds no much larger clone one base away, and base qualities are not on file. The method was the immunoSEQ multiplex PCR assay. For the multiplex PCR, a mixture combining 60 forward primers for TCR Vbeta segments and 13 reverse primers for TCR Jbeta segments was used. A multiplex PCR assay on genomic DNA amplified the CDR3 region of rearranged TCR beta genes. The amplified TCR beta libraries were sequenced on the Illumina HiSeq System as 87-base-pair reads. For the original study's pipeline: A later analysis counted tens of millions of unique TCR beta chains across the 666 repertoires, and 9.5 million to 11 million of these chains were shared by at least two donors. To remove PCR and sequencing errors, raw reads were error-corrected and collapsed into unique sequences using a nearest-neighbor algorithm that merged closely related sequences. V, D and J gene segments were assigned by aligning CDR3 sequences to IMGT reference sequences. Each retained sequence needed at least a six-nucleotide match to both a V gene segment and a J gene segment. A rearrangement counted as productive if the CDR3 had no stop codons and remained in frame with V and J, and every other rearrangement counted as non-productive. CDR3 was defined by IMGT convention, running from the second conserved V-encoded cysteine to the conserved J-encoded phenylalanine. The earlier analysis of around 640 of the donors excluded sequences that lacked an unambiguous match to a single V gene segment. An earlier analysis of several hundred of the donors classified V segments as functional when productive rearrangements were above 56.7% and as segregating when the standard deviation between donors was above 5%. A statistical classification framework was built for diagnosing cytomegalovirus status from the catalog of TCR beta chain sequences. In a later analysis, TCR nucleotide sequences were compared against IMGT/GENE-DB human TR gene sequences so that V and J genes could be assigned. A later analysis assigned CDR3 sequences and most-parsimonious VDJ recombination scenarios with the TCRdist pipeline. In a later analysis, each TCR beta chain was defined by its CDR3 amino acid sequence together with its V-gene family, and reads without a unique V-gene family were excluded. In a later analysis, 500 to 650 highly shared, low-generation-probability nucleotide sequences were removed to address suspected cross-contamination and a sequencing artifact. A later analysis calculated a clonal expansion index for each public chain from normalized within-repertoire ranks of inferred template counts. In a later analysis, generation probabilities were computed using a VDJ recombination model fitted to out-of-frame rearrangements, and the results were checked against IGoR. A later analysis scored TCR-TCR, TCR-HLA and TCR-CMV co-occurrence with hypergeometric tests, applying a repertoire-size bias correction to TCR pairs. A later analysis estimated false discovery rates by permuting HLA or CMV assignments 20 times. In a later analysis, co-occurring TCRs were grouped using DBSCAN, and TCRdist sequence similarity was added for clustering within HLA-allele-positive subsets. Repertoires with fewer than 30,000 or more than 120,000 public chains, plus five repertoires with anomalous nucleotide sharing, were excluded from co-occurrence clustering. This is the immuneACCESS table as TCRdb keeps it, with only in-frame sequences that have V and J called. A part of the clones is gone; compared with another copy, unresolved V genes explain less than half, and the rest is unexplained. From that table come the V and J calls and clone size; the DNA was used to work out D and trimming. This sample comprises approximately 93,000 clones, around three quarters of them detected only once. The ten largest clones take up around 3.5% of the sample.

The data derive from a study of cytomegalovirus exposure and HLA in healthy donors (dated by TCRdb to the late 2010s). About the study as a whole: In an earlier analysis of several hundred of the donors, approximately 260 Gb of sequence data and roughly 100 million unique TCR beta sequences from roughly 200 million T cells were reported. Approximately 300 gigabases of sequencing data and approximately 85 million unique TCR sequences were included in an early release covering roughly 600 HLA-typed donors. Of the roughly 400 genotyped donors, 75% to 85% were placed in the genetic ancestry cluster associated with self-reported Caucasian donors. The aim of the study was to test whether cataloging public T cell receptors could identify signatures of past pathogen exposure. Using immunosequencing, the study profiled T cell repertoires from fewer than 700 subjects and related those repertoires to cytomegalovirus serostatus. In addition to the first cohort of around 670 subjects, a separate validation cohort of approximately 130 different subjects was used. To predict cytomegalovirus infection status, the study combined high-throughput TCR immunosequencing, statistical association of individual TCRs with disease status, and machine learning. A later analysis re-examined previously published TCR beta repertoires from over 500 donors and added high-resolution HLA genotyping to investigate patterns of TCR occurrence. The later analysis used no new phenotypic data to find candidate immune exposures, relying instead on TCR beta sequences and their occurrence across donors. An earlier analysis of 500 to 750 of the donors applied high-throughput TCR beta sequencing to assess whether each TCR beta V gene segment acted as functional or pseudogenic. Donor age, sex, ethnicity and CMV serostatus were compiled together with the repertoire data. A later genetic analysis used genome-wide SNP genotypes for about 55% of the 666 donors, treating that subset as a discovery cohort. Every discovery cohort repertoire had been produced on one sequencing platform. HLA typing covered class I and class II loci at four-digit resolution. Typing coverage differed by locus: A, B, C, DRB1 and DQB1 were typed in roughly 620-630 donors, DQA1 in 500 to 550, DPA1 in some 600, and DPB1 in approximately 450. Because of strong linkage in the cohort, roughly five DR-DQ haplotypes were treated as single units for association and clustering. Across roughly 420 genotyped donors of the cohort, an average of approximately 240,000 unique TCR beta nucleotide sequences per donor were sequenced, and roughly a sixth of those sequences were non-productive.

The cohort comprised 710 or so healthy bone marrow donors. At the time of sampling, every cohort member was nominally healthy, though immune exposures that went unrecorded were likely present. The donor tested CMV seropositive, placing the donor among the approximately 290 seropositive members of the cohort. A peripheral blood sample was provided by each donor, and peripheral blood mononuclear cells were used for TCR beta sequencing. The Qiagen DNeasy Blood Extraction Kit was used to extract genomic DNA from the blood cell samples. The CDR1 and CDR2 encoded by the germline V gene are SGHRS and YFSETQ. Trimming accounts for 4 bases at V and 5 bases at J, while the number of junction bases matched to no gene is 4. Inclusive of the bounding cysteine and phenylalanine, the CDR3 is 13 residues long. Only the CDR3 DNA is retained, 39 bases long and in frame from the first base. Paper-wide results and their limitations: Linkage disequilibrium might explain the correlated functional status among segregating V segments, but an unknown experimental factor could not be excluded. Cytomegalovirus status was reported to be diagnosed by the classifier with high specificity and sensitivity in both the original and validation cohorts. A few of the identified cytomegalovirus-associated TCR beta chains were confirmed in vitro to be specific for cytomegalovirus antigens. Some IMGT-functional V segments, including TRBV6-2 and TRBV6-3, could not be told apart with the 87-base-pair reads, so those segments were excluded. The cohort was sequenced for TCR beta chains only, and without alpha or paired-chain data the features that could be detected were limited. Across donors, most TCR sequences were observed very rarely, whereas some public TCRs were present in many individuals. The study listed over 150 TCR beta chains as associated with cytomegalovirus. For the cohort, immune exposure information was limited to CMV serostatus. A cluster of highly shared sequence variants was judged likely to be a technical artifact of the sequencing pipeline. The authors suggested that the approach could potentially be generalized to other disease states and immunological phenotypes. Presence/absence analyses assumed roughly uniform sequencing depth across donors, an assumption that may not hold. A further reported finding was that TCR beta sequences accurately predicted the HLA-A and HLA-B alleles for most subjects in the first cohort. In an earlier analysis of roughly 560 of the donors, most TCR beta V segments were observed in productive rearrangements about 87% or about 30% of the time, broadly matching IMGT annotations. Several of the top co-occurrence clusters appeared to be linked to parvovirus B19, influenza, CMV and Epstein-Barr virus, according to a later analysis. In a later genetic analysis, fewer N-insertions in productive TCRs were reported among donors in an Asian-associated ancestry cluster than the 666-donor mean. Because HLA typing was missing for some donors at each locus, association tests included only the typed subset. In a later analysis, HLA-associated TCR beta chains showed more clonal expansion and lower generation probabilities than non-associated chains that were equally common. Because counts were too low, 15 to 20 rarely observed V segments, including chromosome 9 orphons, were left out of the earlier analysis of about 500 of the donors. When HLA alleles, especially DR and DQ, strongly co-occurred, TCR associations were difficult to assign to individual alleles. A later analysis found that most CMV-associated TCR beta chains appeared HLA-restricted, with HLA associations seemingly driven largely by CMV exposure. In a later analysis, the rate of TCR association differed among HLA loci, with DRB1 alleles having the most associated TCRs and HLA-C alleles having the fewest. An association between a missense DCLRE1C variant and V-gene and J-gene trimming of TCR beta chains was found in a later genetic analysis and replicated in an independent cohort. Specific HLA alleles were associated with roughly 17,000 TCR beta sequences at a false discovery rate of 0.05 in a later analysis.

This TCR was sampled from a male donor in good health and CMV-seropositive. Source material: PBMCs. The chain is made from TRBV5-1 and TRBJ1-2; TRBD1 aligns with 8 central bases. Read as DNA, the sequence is TGCGCCAGCAGCGCCGGGACAGGTTATGGCTACACCTTC. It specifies CASSAGTGYGYTF.